This T cell receptor beta chain was sequenced during a study of a mutant IDH1 vaccine in newly diagnosed glioma. Overall study context: The start of vaccination came 4-6 weeks after radiotherapy alone, or with temozolomide cycles. Previous care, which was radiotherapy, temozolomide, or both, most often involved both.

Time point in this sample: week 11, during vaccination. Each vaccine dose was 300 ug of mutant IDH1 20-mer peptide, with topical imiquimod. The CDR3 sequence is 17 residues long. J lost 1 base, V lost 2 bases, and 6 bases had no gene match. Per the germline V gene, CDR1 is SGHRS and CDR2 is YFSETQ. The method was immunoSEQ multiplex PCR; TCRdb's version includes in-frame clones alone and lacks a portion of them. The profile shows around 60,000 clones, roughly 80% of them singletons. Worth noting for this clone: Its antigen is as yet unknown.

This specimen was PBMCs, taken from a glioma patient whose treatment included an IDH1 peptide vaccine. The source is a woman aged 50 to 60 with glioma. V usage is TRBV5-1 and J usage is TRBJ2-5, with 12 bases identical to TRBD2. CDR3 in DNA: TGCGCCAGCAGCTTATCACTAGCGGGGGGACCCCAAGAGACCCAGTACTTC. This translates into CASSLSLAGGPQETQYF.